Presented here are 6 T cell receptor beta chains from one specimen sequenced in a study (dated by TCRdb to the mid-2010s). Library preparation used 5' RACE. Sequencing used an Illumina MiSeq. TCRdb redid the processing of the public reads, applying fastp at Q25 and MiXCR, and retained in-frame beta chains. Every distinct CDR3 protein forms one entry, paired with its most common genes and DNA. Across this sample there are about 40,000 distinct CDR3 sequences, with 25% to 35% seen only once. The leading ten clones occupy roughly 4% of the sample. The sample consisted of tumor-infiltrating memory CD4+ T cells sorted from the breast tumor. In the paper's terms, the cell subset or site label means: memory CD4+ T cells, CD4+CD45RO+CD25-. The source is a female donor with breast cancer.

The rearrangement joins TRBV20-1 to TRBJ2-7, with 10 bases lining up with TRBD1. V lost 6 bases and J lost 3; bases outside the gene matches: 5. The CDR3 has 13 residues. Germline V gives CDR1 DFQATT, CDR2 SNEGSKA (reference sequence). Written as DNA, the CDR3 is TGCAGTGCCGGACAGGGGGAATACTACGAGCAGTACTTC. It encodes CSAGQGEYYEQYF.

The V call is TRBV4-1, the J call TRBJ2-2; 13 positions agree with TRBD2. With 4 bases clipped from V and 7 bases from J, the junction kept 12 bases outside the gene matches. This CDR3 has 18 amino acids. Germline V gene lookup returns CDR1 MGHRA and CDR2 YSYEKL. CDR3 in amino acids: CASSRSTSGRRLGGELFF. In nucleotides, the CDR3 is TGCGCCAGCAGCCGCTCGACTAGCGGGAGGAGGCTGGGCGGGGAGCTGTTTTTT.

The chain has TRBV27 and TRBJ1-1; D might be TRBD1 (5 bases). V shed 6 bases and J shed 4 bases, with 12 bases lying between them. The germline gives CDR1 MNHEY, CDR2 SMNVEV (reference sequence). The CDR3 has 13 amino acids. The CDR3 loop reads CASRLGGGTEAFF. As DNA, the CDR3 is TGTGCCAGCAGACTGGGGGGAGGCACTGAAGCTTTCTTT.

A remark on this clonotype: This may come from a read error, since a much larger clone is one base off. The chain joins TRBV20-1 to TRBJ2-7; the D gene is possibly TRBD2 (6 bases). CDR1 DFQATT and CDR2 SNEGSKA come from the germline V gene (reference sequence). The CDR3 runs 14 residues. Trimming stripped 4 bases from V and 1 base from J, with 14 bases between. The CDR3 DNA is TGCAGTGCTAAGACCGACGGGGGTTCCTACGAGCAGTACTTC. This encodes CSAKTDGGSYEQYF.

This clonotype occurred a few times. The chain joins TRBV6-6 to TRBJ2-2; the match to TRBD2 covers 12 bases. The CDR3 is 16 amino acids. Germline assignment: CDR1 MNHNY and CDR2 SVGAGI (reference sequence). Trimming at V came to 6 bases and at J to 4 bases, leaving 6 bases not matched to a gene. CDR3 coding DNA: TGTGCCAGCAGGACTAGCGGGAGTTCGGCCACCGGGGAGCTGTTTTTT. Its protein product is CASRTSGSSATGELFF.

This chain connects TRBV28 to TRBJ1-4; unclear D gene. Looked up from germline, CDR1 is MDHEN and CDR2 is SYDVKM. The CDR3 is 14 residues long. V was trimmed by 3 bases and J by 0 bases, leaving 5 bases between them. Here the CDR3 DNA reads TGTGCCAGCAGTTTTCGGACAACTAATGAAAAACTGTTTTTT. Translation: CASSFRTTNEKLFF.